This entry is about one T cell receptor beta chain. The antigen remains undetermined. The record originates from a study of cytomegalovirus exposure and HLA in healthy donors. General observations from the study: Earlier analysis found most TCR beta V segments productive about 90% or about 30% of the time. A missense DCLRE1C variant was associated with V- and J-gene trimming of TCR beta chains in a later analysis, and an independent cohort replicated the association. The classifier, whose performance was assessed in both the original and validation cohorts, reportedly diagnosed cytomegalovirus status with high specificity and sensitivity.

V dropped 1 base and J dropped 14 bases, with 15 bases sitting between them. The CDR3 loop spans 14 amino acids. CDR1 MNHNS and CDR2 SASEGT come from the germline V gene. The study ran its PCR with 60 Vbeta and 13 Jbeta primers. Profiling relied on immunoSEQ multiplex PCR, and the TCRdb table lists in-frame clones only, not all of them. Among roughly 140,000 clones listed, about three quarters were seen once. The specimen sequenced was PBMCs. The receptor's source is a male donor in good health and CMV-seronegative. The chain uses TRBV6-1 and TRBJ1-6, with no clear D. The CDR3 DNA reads TGTGCCAGCAGTGAAGGGTATGGAGTGGAGGCCCTCCACTTT. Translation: CASSEGYGVEALHF.